The source of this T cell receptor beta chain is a study of blood T cells in healthy people across ages. Alongside a J-beta primer mix, a sample-barcoded 5' primer served in a second PCR lasting about 7 to 11 cycles. TCRdb reprocessed the 5' RACE reads with MiXCR, giving one entry per CDR3 protein. The sample records 1 million to 1.2 million distinct CDR3 sequences, around two fifths being singletons. The clonotype originates from a man aged 18 to 30 in good health. The source material was blood.

Here the CDR3 DNA reads TGTGCCAGCGGGAGAGACGGGGGACCTTACAATGAGCAGTTCTTC. Protein: CASGRDGGPYNEQFF. The J gene is TRBJ2-1, the V gene TRBV6-1, with D possibly being TRBD2 (6 bases). The CDR3 runs to 15 residues. Germline V lookup: CDR1 MNHNS, CDR2 SASEGT. V gave up 8 bases and J gave up 4 bases, with 18 bases separating them.